The 9 T cell receptor beta chains given below trace back to one sample, sequenced in a study of Ad26.COV2.S vaccination and SARS-CoV-2 variants. Indicated treatment: 15 to 20 received Ad26.COV2.S at low or high dose, single or two shots; roughly five received placebo; per-sample allocation not given. Sampling was performed 63 days after the first vaccine or placebo injection. Generated by immunoSEQ multiplex PCR, the TCRdb table keeps only in-frame clones and is missing some. The sample consists of around 380,000 clones, around nine tenths of them appearing once. This specimen consisted of peripheral blood, obtained in a trial of Ad26.COV2.S vaccine versus placebo. These receptors all stem from a person between 18 and 65 years old who received the Ad26.COV2.S COVID-19 vaccine or a placebo.

The V call is TRBV28, the J call TRBJ1-2; 9 bases align to TRBD1. Germline V gene lookup returns CDR1 MDHEN and CDR2 SYDVKM. CDR3 size: 15 residues. V was pared by 6 bases and J by 10 bases, with 15 bases of the junction left unmatched. The CDR3 bases are TGTGCCAGCAGCGAACCGGGGACAGGGAGTCGTAACTACACCTTC. Its protein is CASSEPGTGSRNYTF.

V is TRBV6-5 and J is TRBJ2-6; TRBD1 matches at 8 bases. CDR3 size: 16 residues. Germline V gives CDR1 MNHEY, CDR2 SVGAGI. V gave up 2 bases and J gave up 0 bases; unmatched junction bases: 0. CDR3 sequence (DNA): TGTGCCAGCAGTTACGGGACAGGCTCTGGGGCCAACGTCCTGACTTTC. It translates to CASSYGTGSGANVLTF.

V gene TRBV2 combines with J gene TRBJ1-1; no reliable D call. The V gene lost 3 bases and the J gene lost 6 bases, with 5 bases spanning the gap. Germline V CDR1 and CDR2: SNHLY, FYNNEI. The CDR3 spans 11 residues. The CDR3 loop is CASSDGPEAFF. The DNA for the CDR3 is TGTGCCAGCAGTGACGGCCCTGAAGCTTTCTTT. Filled out from reference TRBV2 and TRBJ1-1, the complete variable domain reads EPEVTQTPSHQVTQMGQEVILRCVPISNHLYFYWYRQILGQKVEFLVSFYNNEISEKSEIFDDQFSVERPDGSNFTLKIRSTKLEDSAMYFCASSDGPEAFFGQGTRLTVV.

The chain carries TRBV5-4 and TRBJ2-3; D perhaps matches TRBD2 (6 bases). The CDR3 length is 16 residues. V lost 4 bases, J lost 2 bases, and 17 bases lay in between. Germline V lookup: CDR1 SGHNT, CDR2 YYREEE (reference sequence). Written as DNA, the CDR3 is TGTGCCAGCAGCGGGGTCTTGCGGGGTAACACAGATACGCAGTATTTT. Translating gives CASSGVLRGNTDTQYF.

The J gene is TRBJ2-1, the V gene TRBV6-6, with TRBD2 as a possible D gene (6 bases). V lost 5 bases and J lost 5, with 10 bases in between. The CDR3 is 13 amino acids. Germline CDR1 and CDR2: MNHNY and SVGAGI (reference sequence). For the CDR3, the DNA is TGTGCCAGCAGTCCGGGACTGGACAATGAGCAGTTCTTC. Translation: CASSPGLDNEQFF.

J is TRBJ1-5 and V is TRBV16; 9 bases line up with TRBD1. V lost 6 bases, J lost 4 bases, and 7 bases stayed unmatched. The CDR3 is 15 residues long. Germline CDR1 KGHSY, CDR2 FQNENV. In DNA, the CDR3 is TGTGCCAGCAGAACCGGGACAGGGATAAATCAGCCCCAGCATTTT. It translates to CASRTGTGINQPQHF.

Written as DNA, the CDR3 is TGTGCCAGTAGTATCCAGGTAGTCTTGGGGAACACTGAAGCTTTCTTT. Its protein product is CASSIQVVLGNTEAFF. J is TRBJ1-1 and V is TRBV19; the D is unclear. The CDR3 has 16 residues. Germline V gene data show CDR1 as LNHDA and CDR2 as SQIVND (reference sequence). Between the trimmed V and J ends, which lost 3 bases and 1 base, there was a span of 15 bases.

The rearrangement links TRBV15 to TRBJ1-4; D perhaps matches TRBD1 (6 bases). V lost 3 bases to trimming and J lost 8 bases, with 13 bases between them. The CDR3 has 14 amino acids. Germline V CDR1 and CDR2: LNHNV, YYDKDF (reference sequence). The CDR3 loop is CATSSIRGGEKLFF. For the CDR3, the DNA is TGTGCCACCAGCAGTATCAGGGGTGGGGAAAAACTGTTTTTT.

The CDR3 protein is CASSFVRGLTGELFF. For the CDR3, the DNA is TGTGCCAGCAGTTTCGTCAGGGGGCTGACCGGGGAGCTGTTTTTT. This chain uses TRBV7-9 with TRBJ2-2; TRBD1 agrees at 8 bases. CDR1 and CDR2 from the germline V gene are SEHNR and FQNEAQ (reference sequence). The V gene end was trimmed by 6 bases and the J gene end by 5 bases; junction bases not matched to a gene: 8. The CDR3 contains 15 residues. Together with reference TRBV7-9 and TRBJ2-2, the CDR3 gives the full variable domain: DTGVSQNPRHKITKRGQNVTFRCDPISEHNRLYWYRQTLGQGPEFLTYFQNEAQLEKSRLLSDRFSAERPKGSFSTLEIQRTEQGDSAMYLCASSFVRGLTGELFFGEGSRLTVL.